The present T cell receptor beta chain was sequenced within a study of cytomegalovirus exposure and HLA in healthy donors. Overall study findings and caveats: A later analysis revealed that TCR association rates differed between HLA loci, peaking at DRB1 and bottoming out at HLA-C. Available immune exposure information was restricted to CMV serostatus only.

Primers included in the PCR were 60 Vbeta and 13 Jbeta primers. The protocol was immunoSEQ multiplex PCR, while the TCRdb copy is restricted to in-frame clones and leaves out a portion. The data show 150,000 or so clones, 65% to 70% seen once. As regards this clone: Its antigen remains unidentified.

Trimming removed 5 bases from V and 0 bases from J, with 13 bases in between. Germline values: CDR1 MDHEN, CDR2 SYDVKM. This CDR3 contains 15 residues. Sequencing was done on a sample of PBMCs. This sequence joins TRBV28 and TRBJ1-1, with TRBD1 as a possible D gene (5 bases). The sequence was obtained from a man aged 25 to 45 in good health and CMV-seropositive. Written as DNA, the CDR3 is TGTGCCAGCAGTCCTGCAGGGATTATGAACACTGAAGCTTTCTTT. Translation gives CASSPAGIMNTEAFF.